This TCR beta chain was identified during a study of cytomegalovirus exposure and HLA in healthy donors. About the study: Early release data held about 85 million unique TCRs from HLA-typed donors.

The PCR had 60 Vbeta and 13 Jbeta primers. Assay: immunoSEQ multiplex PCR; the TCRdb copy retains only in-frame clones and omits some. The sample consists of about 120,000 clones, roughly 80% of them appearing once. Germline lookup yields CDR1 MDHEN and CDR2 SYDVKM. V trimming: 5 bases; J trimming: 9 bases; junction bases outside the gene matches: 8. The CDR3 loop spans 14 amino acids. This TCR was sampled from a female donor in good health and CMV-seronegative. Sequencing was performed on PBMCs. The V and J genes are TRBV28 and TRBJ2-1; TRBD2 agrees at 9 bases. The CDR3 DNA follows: TGTGCCAGCAGTGGTAGCGGGAGTGCCCTTGAGCAGTTCTTC. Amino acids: CASSGSGSALEQFF.